This T cell receptor beta chain was profiled in a study of shared clonotypes between healthy human individuals. Study-level background: The plates for each donor numbered three CD4 naive, three CD4 memory, two CD8 naive and one CD8 memory.

Sequencing was performed with immunoSEQ multiplex PCR; in TCRdb, only in-frame clones are kept and a portion is missing. The table records 2,500,000 or so clones, 80% to 95% of them present only once. Study-level findings and limits: Generally, estimated richness proved larger in naive subsets than it did in memory subsets. Donor scarcity curtailed the genetic and exposure-history diversity represented herein.

In the case of this clone: What it recognizes is unknown. The same CDR3 is also encoded by other DNA sequences in this sample.

The CDR3 spans 13 residues. With 5 bases removed from V and 2 bases from J, the gap between germline ends came to 9 bases. Germline-derived CDR1 and CDR2 are SGHAT and FQNNGV. In the CD4+ fraction, cells were divided into CD45RA+ naive and CD45RA-negative memory subsets. The receptor was isolated from a man between 18 and 29 years old in good health. Some clones in this sample may be carry-over from other donors' samples. The sequenced sample consisted of naive CD4+ T cells from PBMCs. Stated subset: CD45RA+ positively selected. The V gene is TRBV11-2, the J gene TRBJ1-1, with a weak D call TRBD1 (5 bases). CDR3 amino acids: CASSLQGNTEAFF. CDR3 sequence (DNA): TGTGCCAGCAGCCTTCAGGGAAACACTGAAGCTTTCTTT.